One sample yielded the 21 T cell receptor beta chains listed below, sequenced in a study of response to subunit inactivated influenza vaccine. From the RT-PCR reads, TCRdb called clonotypes with MiXCR, one entry per CDR3 protein. The sample consists of around 480,000 distinct CDR3 sequences, over 9.5% of them appearing once. Specimen: PBMCs from blood, collected 45 days after vaccination. All receptors derive from a man between 50 and 59 years old who received an inactivated influenza vaccine.

This clonotype has more than one count but fewer than ten. The chain combines TRBV12-3 or TRBV12-4 with TRBJ2-3; D perhaps matches TRBD1 (7 bases). Trimming took 3 bases from V and 6 from J, leaving 22 bases between them. The CDR3 is 17 amino acids. The CDR3 sequence is CASSLAGGSFGPDTQYF. The CDR3 nucleotides are TGTGCCAGCAGTTTGGCAGGGGGGAGTTTCGGGCCCGATACGCAGTATTTT.

A few counts support this clonotype. This rearrangement joins TRBV12-3 or TRBV12-4 to TRBJ1-1; D is unclear. The CDR3 consists of 14 residues. V lost 7 bases and J 1 base, leaving 13 bases between the germline ends. CDR3 nucleotides: TGTGCCAGCACTTGGGCAGCAAAGAACACTGAAGCTTTCTTT. It translates to CASTWAAKNTEAFF.

This clonotype was recorded many times. CDR3 bases: TGTGCCATCAGTGAGATACTAGCGGGGTACAATGAGCAGTTCTTC. Its translation is CAISEILAGYNEQFF. The chain recombines TRBV10-3 with TRBJ2-1, with 10 bases identical to TRBD2. Germline CDR1 reads ENHRY; CDR2 reads SYGVKD. The CDR3 loop spans 15 amino acids. Trimming removed 2 bases from V and 4 bases from J; junction bases left unmatched: 2.

This clonotype was seen repeatedly, ten times or more. V gene TRBV5-5 combines with J gene TRBJ2-7, with TRBD2 matching over 12 bases. This CDR3 region has 15 residues. Germline V CDR1 and CDR2: SGHKS, YYEKEE (reference sequence). J lost 4 bases, V lost 4 bases, and 6 bases had no gene match. This chain's CDR3 is CASSRGLAGFYEQYF. In DNA, the CDR3 is TGTGCCAGCAGCCGAGGACTAGCGGGGTTTTACGAGCAGTACTTC.

This clonotype was recorded a few times. This chain joins TRBV20-1 and TRBJ2-5, with 11 bases matching TRBD2. The junction had 10 bases not matched to a gene; V was cut back by 5 bases and J by 5 bases. CDR3 length: 15 amino acids. Germline assignment: CDR1 DFQATT and CDR2 SNEGSKA (reference sequence). This CDR3 reads CSAPPTSGVMETQYF. The CDR3 DNA is TGCAGTGCTCCTCCGACTAGCGGGGTTATGGAGACCCAGTACTTC.

This chain joins TRBV20-1 and TRBJ2-1; D is uncertain. Trimming cost V 6 bases and J 1 base, with 16 bases left between them. CDR1 DFQATT and CDR2 SNEGSKA come from the germline V gene (reference sequence). The CDR3 is 15 amino acids. The CDR3 here is CSASTGQTSYNEQFF. CDR3 bases: TGCAGTGCCAGCACGGGCCAGACTTCCTACAATGAGCAGTTCTTC.

This clonotype was seen at least ten times. This chain connects TRBV12-3 or TRBV12-4 to TRBJ2-5; D is perhaps TRBD1 (6 bases). Trimming shortened V by 7 bases and J by 5 bases, and 14 bases separated the two germline ends. The CDR3 covers 13 residues. The CDR3 loop is CASTNSGEETQYF. The CDR3 coding sequence is TGTGCCAGCACCAATTCAGGGGAGGAGACCCAGTACTTC.

This sequence joins TRBV6-5 and TRBJ2-7, with TRBD1 matching 9 bases. Trimming cost V 0 bases and J 6 bases; bases outside gene matches: 6. Germline V CDR1 and CDR2: MNHEY, SVGAGI. This CDR3 comprises 15 residues. This CDR3 is CASSYSGQGIGEQYF. The DNA for the CDR3 is TGTGCCAGCAGTTACTCGGGACAGGGAATTGGCGAGCAGTACTTC.

The genes are TRBV28 and TRBJ1-5; D is perhaps TRBD1 (5 bases). Germline CDR1 reads MDHEN; CDR2 reads SYDVKM. Trimming pared 3 bases from V and 5 bases from J, leaving 14 bases between. The length of the CDR3 is 15 residues. The CDR3 spells CASSLTDAGYQPQHF. Here the CDR3 DNA reads TGTGCCAGCAGTTTGACGGATGCAGGGTATCAGCCCCAGCATTTT.

The chain has TRBV5-1 and TRBJ2-7; 7 bases fit TRBD2. V shed 0 bases, J shed 0 bases, and the junction held 6 bases outside the gene matches. Per the germline V gene, CDR1 is SGHRS and CDR2 is YFSETQ. This CDR3 is built from 16 residues. In DNA form, the CDR3 reads TGCGCCAGCAGCTTGGCGGCTAGCGGATTCTCCTACGAGCAGTACTTC. Its protein is CASSLAASGFSYEQYF.

The chain couples TRBV11-2 to TRBJ2-3; 8 bases line up with TRBD2. CDR1 is SGHAT and CDR2 is FQNNGV in the germline V gene. This CDR3 has 16 residues. After removal of 1 base from V and 3 bases from J, the junction contained 6 bases not matched to a gene. The chain's CDR3 is CASSLGSGGRTDTQYF. The CDR3 DNA reads as TGTGCCAGCAGCTTAGGATCGGGGGGGCGTACAGATACGCAGTATTTT. Full variable domain (rest looked up from reference TRBV11-2 and TRBJ2-3): EAGVAQSPRYKIIEKRQSVAFWCNPISGHATLYWYQQILGQGPKLLIQFQNNGVVDDSQLPKDRFSAERLKGVDSTLKIQPAKLEDSAVYLCASSLGSGGRTDTQYFGPGTRLTVL.

The chain couples TRBV20-1 to TRBJ1-1; D unresolved. The CDR3 sequence is 13 residues long. Germline V lookup: CDR1 DFQATT, CDR2 SNEGSKA (reference sequence). The ends were cut back, 6 bases at V and 4 bases at J, with 15 bases in the middle. The CDR3 loop is CSATDVRGTEAFF. Here the CDR3 DNA reads TGCAGTGCCACAGACGTCCGGGGCACTGAAGCTTTCTTT.

V and J are TRBV11-2 and TRBJ2-7; TRBD1 matches at 7 bases. The CDR3 contains 15 residues. The V and J ends lost 8 bases and 7 bases, in that order; junction bases with no gene match: 17. Germline V gene data show CDR1 as SGHAT and CDR2 as FQNNGV. In DNA, the CDR3 is TGTGCCAGCCGTAGACCGGGACAGCCCGCATTTGAGCAGTACTTC. Residues: CASRRPGQPAFEQYF.

This clonotype was seen ten or more times. The V gene is TRBV5-1, the J gene TRBJ2-1, with D hard to call. Germline lookup yields CDR1 SGHRS and CDR2 YFSETQ. CDR3 size: 14 residues. Trimming removed 0 bases at V and 1 base at J, with 5 bases between. CDR3 protein: CASSLGGSYNEQFF. The CDR3 DNA follows: TGCGCCAGCAGCTTGGGGGGATCCTACAATGAGCAGTTCTTC.

This rearrangement joins TRBV5-5 to TRBJ1-5, with D possibly TRBD1 on 5 matching bases. This CDR3 contains 15 residues. V was shortened by 4 bases and J by 3 bases, with 14 bases between the two germline ends. Germline assignment: CDR1 SGHKS and CDR2 YYEKEE (reference sequence). CDR3 DNA: TGTGCCAGCAGCCCCCTGGGGGGGTACAATCAGCCCCAGCATTTT. As protein: CASSPLGGYNQPQHF. The full variable domain, in which reference TRBV5-5 and TRBJ1-5 provide the parts outside the CDR3, is DAGVTQSPTHLIKTRGQQVTLRCSPISGHKSVSWYQQVLGQGPQFIFQYYEKEERGRGNFPDRFSARQFPNYSSELNVNALLLGDSALYLCASSPLGGYNQPQHFGDGTRLSIL.

This clonotype was found a few times. The V gene is TRBV25-1, the J gene TRBJ2-1; D is perhaps TRBD2 (5 bases). Per the germline V gene, CDR1 is MGHDK and CDR2 is SYGVNS. V was shortened by 4 bases and J by 3 bases, with 16 bases between the two germline ends. CDR3 size: 16 residues. For the CDR3, the DNA is TGTGCCAGCAGTGCCCCCATGAGCGGATTCTACAATGAGCAGTTCTTC. It codes for CASSAPMSGFYNEQFF.

This clonotype turned up a few times. The rearrangement links TRBV7-9 to TRBJ2-1; D not resolved. The V and J ends lost 5 bases and 2 bases respectively, with 7 bases between them. The CDR3 loop spans 13 amino acids. Germline V gene data show CDR1 as SEHNR and CDR2 as FQNEAQ (reference sequence). DNA of the CDR3: TGTGCCAGCAGCGGGTTAACCTACAATGAGCAGTTCTTC. This sequence encodes CASSGLTYNEQFF.

Only a few counts were recorded for this clonotype. V gene TRBV15 combines with J gene TRBJ2-5, with D possibly matching TRBD1 (5 bases). Trimming stripped 6 bases from V and 1 base from J, with 18 bases between. CDR3 size: 16 residues. Germline-derived CDR1 and CDR2 are LNHNV and YYDKDF (reference sequence). CDR3 bases: TGTGCCACCAGTCGAGCGTCGCAGGGTGGCCAAGAGACCCAGTACTTC. As protein: CATSRASQGGQETQYF.

This clonotype was found a few times. The chain links TRBV5-2 to TRBJ2-2; the table calls TRBD1, which could not be checked here. TRBV5-2 is a pseudogene. This CDR3 spans 17 amino acids. The CDR3 spells CASNPSGSRQGLSSLFF. Here the CDR3 DNA reads TGTGCCAGCAACCCGTCAGGGTCCCGACAGGGGTTAAGCAGTCTGTTTTTT.

The CDR3 DNA sequence: TGTGCCAGCAACCCCGACGGGAGGACGAATGAGCAGTTCTTC. Its protein product is CASNPDGRTNEQFF. The chain is built from TRBV12-3 or TRBV12-4 and TRBJ2-1; 7 bases fit TRBD2. V lost 7 bases to trimming and J lost 7 bases; unmatched junction nucleotides: 10. This CDR3 spans 14 amino acids.

This clonotype was counted ten times or more. The V call is TRBV29-1, the J call TRBJ1-2, with D tentatively TRBD1 (5 bases). Germline V gene data show CDR1 as SQVTM and CDR2 as ANQGSEA. The CDR3 is 13 amino acids. Trimming took off 1 base at V and 7 bases at J, with 13 bases between the two ends. The CDR3 nucleotides read TGCAGCGTTGAAGGGCAGGGCGTAAGTGGCTACACCTTC. As protein: CSVEGQGVSGYTF.